This T cell receptor beta chain was sequenced for a study of T cell changes during pregnancy in multiple sclerosis. TCRdb's table, derived via immunoSEQ multiplex PCR, lists solely in-frame clones and lacks some. The sample lists 45,000 to 60,000 clones, roughly 90% seen once, with about 1.8% in the top ten. Trimming shortened V by 2 bases and J by 0 bases, and 10 bases separated the two germline ends. The CDR3 sequence is 15 residues long. This sequence originates from a female donor with multiple sclerosis, enrolled in a pregnancy study. The chain links TRBV5-7 to TRBJ2-3; a weak D match, TRBD2 (5 bases). TRBV5-7 belongs to the ORF category, with a function that is uncertain. Source: peripheral blood, taken in the first trimester of pregnancy. CDR3 sequence (DNA): TGTGCCAGCAGCTTAAGGCGGACTAGCACAGATACGCAGTATTTT. Its protein is CASSLRRTSTDTQYF.